Shown below are 27 T cell receptor beta chains from a single sample sequenced in a study of CXCR3-negative and CXCR3-positive naive CD8 T cells. No antigens are known for them. Whole-study results and caveats: Naive CXCR3-positive cells had TRB CDR3s more hydrophobic than those of CXCR3-negative naive cells.

The study made its TRB cDNA libraries by 5' RACE, adding UMI labels. TCRdb re-called the 5' RACE reads and shows each CDR3 protein once, DNA omitted. This sample's table reports fewer than 90,000 distinct CDR3 sequences. Sequenced: naive CXCR3+ CD8+ T cells from blood. The sample's subset: CD45RO-CCR7+CD27+CD95- naive CD8+ T cells expressing CXCR3 (TNR3+). All receptors derive from a human donor in good health. Some clones in this sample may be carry-over from other donors' samples.

The CDR3 is CASSQDWTGDINQPQHF. This chain links TRBV4-3 with TRBJ1-5; TCRdb proposes TRBD1, but this gene call is untestable without DNA. CDR1 LGHNA and CDR2 YSLEER come from the germline V gene. The CDR3 loop spans 17 amino acids.

CDR3 region: CASSWEGPNTEAFF. V usage is TRBV7-2 and J usage is TRBJ1-1. CDR1 is SGHTA and CDR2 is FQGNSA in the germline V gene. CDR3 length: 14 amino acids. The full variable domain, with the rest looked up from reference TRBV7-2 and TRBJ1-1, is GAGVSQSPSNKVTEKGKDVELRCDPISGHTALYWYRQSLGQGLEFLIYFQGNSAPDKSGLPSDRFSAERTGGSVSTLTIQRTQQEDSAVYLCASSWEGPNTEAFFGQGTRLTVV.

The chain is built from TRBV5-1 and TRBJ2-3; the D gene TCRdb calls, TRBD2, cannot be checked with no DNA. This CDR3 is built from 15 residues. Germline CDR1 reads SGHRS; CDR2 reads YFSETQ. The CDR3 region is CASSLSPGVTDTQYF.

This chain joins TRBV19 and TRBJ2-1; TCRdb designates TRBD2, a call that cannot be tested without DNA. The length of the CDR3 is 12 residues. CDR1 and CDR2 (germline): LNHDA, SQIVND (reference sequence). The CDR3 reads CASSMRANEQFF.

The chain links TRBV9 to TRBJ2-1. The germline gives CDR1 SGDLS, CDR2 YYNGEE. This CDR3 has 12 amino acids. CDR3 region: CASSVEGNEQFF.

This chain connects TRBV5-6 to TRBJ2-7; the TRBD2 assignment by TCRdb is unverifiable without DNA. This CDR3 has 16 residues. Germline values: CDR1 SGHDT, CDR2 YYEEEE. The CDR3 spells CASSYRLAGVFSEQYF. The full variable domain, in which reference TRBV5-6 and TRBJ2-7 provide the parts outside the CDR3, is DAGVTQSPTHLIKTRGQQVTLRCSPKSGHDTVSWYQQALGQGPQFIFQYYEEEERQRGNFPDRFSGHQFPNYSSELNVNALLLGDSALYLCASSYRLAGVFSEQYFGPGTRLTVT.

V usage is TRBV12-3 or TRBV12-4 and J usage is TRBJ1-1. The CDR3 extends over 11 amino acids. The CDR3: CASSRNTEAFF.

The genes are TRBV5-1 and TRBJ1-1; TCRdb proposes TRBD1, but this gene call is untestable without DNA. In germline, CDR1 is SGHRS, CDR2 YFSETQ. This CDR3 spans 15 amino acids. CDR3 sequence: CASSWGTGANTEAFF.

The J gene is TRBJ2-7, the V gene TRBV29-1; TCRdb's D gene call, TRBD1, goes unchecked for lack of DNA. Germline values: CDR1 SQVTM, CDR2 ANQGSEA. The CDR3 runs 12 residues. The CDR3 sequence is CSVALSPYEQYF.

The V gene is TRBV12-3 or TRBV12-4, the J gene TRBJ1-2; TCRdb's D gene call, TRBD1, goes unchecked for lack of DNA. This CDR3 spans 13 amino acids. CDR3 amino acids: CASSRGTVTGYTF.

The V and J genes are TRBV12-3 or TRBV12-4 and TRBJ2-7; TCRdb's D call of TRBD1 is untestable without DNA. CDR3 length: 15 amino acids. The CDR3 loop reads CASSPLLRTDYEQYF.

V and J are TRBV3-1 and TRBJ2-2; the D call from TCRdb, TRBD2, cannot be confirmed without DNA. CDR1 is LGHDT and CDR2 is YNNKEL in the germline V gene (reference sequence). This CDR3 spans 15 amino acids. This CDR3 reads CASSREGVNTGELFF. The complete variable domain, with remaining parts taken from reference TRBV3-1 and TRBJ2-2, reads DTAVSQTPKYLVTQMGNDKSIKCEQNLGHDTMYWYKQDSKKFLKIMFSYNNKELIINETVPNRFSPKSPDKAHLNLHINSLELGDSAVYFCASSREGVNTGELFFGEGSRLTVL.

V gene TRBV5-1 combines with J gene TRBJ2-7. Germline V gives CDR1 SGHRS, CDR2 YFSETQ. The length of the CDR3 is 13 residues. Here the CDR3 reads CASSPRSSYEQYF.

The chain employs TRBV9 and TRBJ2-7. This CDR3 is 13 amino acids long. Germline-derived CDR1 and CDR2 are SGDLS and YYNGEE. CDR3 amino acids: CASSVADNDPRYF.

The chain links TRBV9 to TRBJ2-7. Germline assignment: CDR1 SGDLS and CDR2 YYNGEE. The CDR3 has 14 amino acids. The CDR3 region is CASSVGGVSYVQYF.

This rearrangement joins TRBV29-1 to TRBJ2-7. The germline gives CDR1 SQVTM, CDR2 ANQGSEA. This CDR3 comprises 13 residues. This CDR3 is CSVEVGTAYEQYF.

The CDR3 loop is CASSQGRSRSGNEQFF. The rearrangement joins TRBV14 to TRBJ2-1; TCRdb's D call of TRBD2 is untestable without DNA. The CDR3 has 16 residues. The germline CDR1 and CDR2 sequences are SGHDN and FVKESK.

The chain couples TRBV28 to TRBJ2-7; the TCRdb D gene call, TRBD1, has no DNA to confirm it. The CDR3 runs 14 residues. Per the germline V gene, CDR1 is MDHEN and CDR2 is SYDVKM. CDR3 sequence: CASSSPLQGSEQYF.

This CDR3 reads CASSLRRMNTEAFF. V and J are TRBV12-3 or TRBV12-4 and TRBJ1-1. The CDR3 is 14 residues long.

This rearrangement joins TRBV15 to TRBJ2-7; TCRdb's D call of TRBD2 is untestable without DNA. CDR1 LNHNV and CDR2 YYDKDF come from the germline V gene (reference sequence). The CDR3 runs to 14 residues. CDR3 protein: CTNATTGRAYEQYF.

CDR3 in amino acids: CSVCQGADYNEQFF. J is TRBJ2-1 and V is TRBV29-1; the TRBD1 assignment by TCRdb is unverifiable without DNA. Germline lookup yields CDR1 SQVTM and CDR2 ANQGSEA. This CDR3 has 14 residues.

The genes are TRBV28 and TRBJ2-7; TCRdb calls TRBD1, which cannot be checked without DNA. CDR3 length: 14 amino acids. Germline CDR1 reads MDHEN; CDR2 reads SYDVKM. The CDR3 protein is CASSESGGIYEQYF.

V gene TRBV28 combines with J gene TRBJ2-7; TCRdb picks TRBD1, but there is no DNA to check that call. The CDR3 length is 13 residues. Looked up from germline, CDR1 is MDHEN and CDR2 is SYDVKM. Here the CDR3 reads CASSLGQGSEQYF.

The V call is TRBV28, the J call TRBJ2-1. This CDR3 is 13 amino acids long. Germline V gene sequence: CDR1 MDHEN, CDR2 SYDVKM. CDR3 protein: CASRRDTYNEQFF.

The gene calls are TRBV28 and TRBJ2-7; there is no DNA to check the TCRdb D call of TRBD1. The CDR3 runs to 14 residues. CDR1 MDHEN and CDR2 SYDVKM come from the germline V gene. CDR3 amino acids: CASSFPGSGYEQYF. Full variable domain (missing parts from reference TRBV28 and TRBJ2-7): DVKVTQSSRYLVKRTGEKVFLECVQDMDHENMFWYRQDPGLGLRLIYFSYDVKMKEKGDIPEGYSVSREKKERFSLILESASTNQTSMYLCASSFPGSGYEQYFGPGTRLTVT.

The chain is built from TRBV12-3 or TRBV12-4 and TRBJ2-1; checking the TCRdb D call of TRBD1 is not possible without DNA. The CDR3 has 15 amino acids. Here the CDR3 reads CASSPGTSSYNEQFF.

The rearrangement uses TRBV28 and TRBJ2-1; there is no DNA to check the TCRdb D call of TRBD1. Germline assignment: CDR1 MDHEN and CDR2 SYDVKM. The CDR3 runs to 15 residues. The CDR3 region is CASSLLDNLYNEQFF. The full variable domain, with the rest looked up from reference TRBV28 and TRBJ2-1, is DVKVTQSSRYLVKRTGEKVFLECVQDMDHENMFWYRQDPGLGLRLIYFSYDVKMKEKGDIPEGYSVSREKKERFSLILESASTNQTSMYLCASSLLDNLYNEQFFGPGTRLTVL.